This T cell receptor (beta chain) was identified during a study of T cells in Graves' hyperthyroidism and ophthalmopathy. When ophthalmopathy did not progress within 18 months, Graves' hyperthyroidism was considered stable. The hyperthyroidism patients had all been newly diagnosed, and their disease duration was under 2 months. Their ages ranged from 18 to 65 years. J was trimmed by 0 bases and V by 5 bases; bases with no gene match: 6. CDR1 is DFQATT and CDR2 is SNEGSKA in the germline V gene (reference sequence). This CDR3 region has 16 residues. The source material, RNA transcripts, was used to amplify TCR beta CDR3 regions. The HTBI primer set drove a first-round RT-PCR of the TCR CDR3. TCRdb re-analysed the multiplex PCR reads in MiXCR, keeping a single row per CDR3 protein. Here the sample spans hundreds of thousands of distinct CDR3 sequences, around 20% being singletons.

This TCR was recovered from a man aged 35 to 55 with Graves' hyperthyroidism. What was sequenced was blood. This chain connects TRBV20-1 to TRBJ2-3; TRBD2 matches 12 bases. The CDR3: CSAYPTSGSSTDTQYF. In DNA, the CDR3 is TGCAGTGCTTACCCGACTAGCGGGAGTAGCACAGATACGCAGTATTTT.